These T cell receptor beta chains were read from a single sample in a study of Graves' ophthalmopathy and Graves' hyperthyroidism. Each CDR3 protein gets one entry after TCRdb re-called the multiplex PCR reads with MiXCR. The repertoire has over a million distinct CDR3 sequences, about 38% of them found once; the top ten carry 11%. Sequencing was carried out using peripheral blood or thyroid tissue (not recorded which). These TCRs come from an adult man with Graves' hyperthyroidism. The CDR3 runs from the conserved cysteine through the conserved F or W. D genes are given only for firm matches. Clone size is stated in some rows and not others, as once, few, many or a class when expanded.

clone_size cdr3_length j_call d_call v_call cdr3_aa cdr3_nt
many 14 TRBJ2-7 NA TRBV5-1 CASSTGHSSYEQYF TGCGCCAGCAGCACGGGACATTCTTCCTACGAGCAGTACTTC
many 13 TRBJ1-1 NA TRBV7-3 CASSLTINTEAFF TGTGCCAGCAGCTTAACGATCAACACTGAAGCTTTCTTT
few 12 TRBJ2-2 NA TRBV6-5 CAVETPTGELFF TGTGCCGTAGAGACTCCCACCGGGGAGCTGTTTTTT
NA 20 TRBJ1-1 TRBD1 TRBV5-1 CASSSPNRTGRGVMNTEAFF TGCGCCAGCAGCTCGCCGAATAGGACAGGGAGGGGGGTAATGAACACTGAAGCTTTCTTT
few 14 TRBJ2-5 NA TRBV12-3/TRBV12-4 CASSLAVRDETQYF TGTGCCAGCAGTTTAGCGGTCAGGGATGAGACCCAGTACTTC
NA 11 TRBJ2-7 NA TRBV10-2 CASSPPGEMYF TGTGCCAGCAGTCCCCCGGGAGAGATGTACTTC
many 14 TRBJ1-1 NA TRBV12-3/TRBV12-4 CASSLGGSSTEAFF TGTGCCAGCAGTTTAGGGGGCTCAAGCACTGAAGCTTTCTTT
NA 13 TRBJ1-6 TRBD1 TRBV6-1 CASTDRGNSPLHF TGTGCCAGCACTGACAGGGGGAATTCACCCCTCCACTTT
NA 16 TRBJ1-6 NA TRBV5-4 CASSGTTGMANSPLHF TGTGCCAGCAGCGGGACAACAGGGATGGCGAATTCACCCCTCCACTTT
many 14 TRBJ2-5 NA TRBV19 CASSSLTLQETQYF TGTGCCAGTAGTTCATTGACACTTCAAGAGACCCAGTACTTC
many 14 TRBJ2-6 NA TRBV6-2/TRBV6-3 CASKGFTGANVLTF TGTGCCAGTAAGGGGTTTACTGGGGCCAACGTCCTGACTTTC
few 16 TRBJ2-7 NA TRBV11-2 CASSLGGGRTTYEQYF TGTGCCAGCAGCTTAGGGGGTGGCAGAACTACCTACGAGCAGTACTTC
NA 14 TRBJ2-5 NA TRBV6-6 CASSFLRTQETQYF TGTGCCAGCAGTTTTCTTCGGACCCAAGAGACCCAGTACTTC
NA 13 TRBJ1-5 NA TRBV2 CATGGGNNQPQHF TGTGCCACTGGAGGTGGAAACAATCAGCCCCAGCATTTT
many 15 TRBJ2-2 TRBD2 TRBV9 CASSVSSGTTGELFF TGTGCCAGCAGCGTGTCTAGCGGAACCACCGGGGAGCTGTTTTTT
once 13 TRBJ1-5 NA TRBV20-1 CSSAGVRTQPQHF TGCAGTTCCGCCGGTGTGAGGACTCAGCCCCAGCATTTT
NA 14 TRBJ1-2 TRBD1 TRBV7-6 CASSTTGWINGYTF TGTGCCAGCAGCACGACAGGGTGGATCAACGGCTACACCTTC
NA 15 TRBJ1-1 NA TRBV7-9 CASSPKGLANTEAFF TGTGCCAGCAGCCCAAAGGGTCTAGCGAACACTGAAGCTTTCTTT
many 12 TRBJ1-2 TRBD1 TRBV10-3 CAIKGQGAGYTF TGTGCCATCAAGGGACAGGGGGCCGGCTACACCTTC
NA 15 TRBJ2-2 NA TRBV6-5 CASGLAGRLTGELFF TGTGCCAGCGGACTCGCGGGGAGGCTCACCGGGGAGCTGTTTTTT
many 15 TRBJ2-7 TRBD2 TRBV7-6 CASSPRSGRFGEQYF TGTGCCAGCAGTCCCCGTAGCGGGAGATTTGGGGAGCAGTACTTC
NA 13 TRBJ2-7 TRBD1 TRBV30 CAWSLRQGGEQYF TGTGCCTGGAGTTTACGACAGGGGGGGGAGCAGTACTTC
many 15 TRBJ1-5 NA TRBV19 CASSPGMLSNQPQHF TGTGCCAGTAGTCCAGGGATGTTGAGCAATCAGCCCCAGCATTTT
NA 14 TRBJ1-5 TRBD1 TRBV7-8 CASSYRTGQETQHF TGTGCCAGCAGCTACCGGACAGGCCAAGAGACCCAGCATTTT
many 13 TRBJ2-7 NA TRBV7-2 CASSLTGRWEQYF TGTGCCAGCAGCTTAACAGGCCGCTGGGAGCAGTACTTC
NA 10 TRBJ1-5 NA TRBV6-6 CASRGGAQHF TGTGCCAGCAGGGGAGGGGCCCAGCATTTT
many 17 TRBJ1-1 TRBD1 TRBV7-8 CASSFPRAGTGNTEAFF TGTGCCAGCAGCTTTCCTCGAGCCGGGACAGGGAACACTGAAGCTTTCTTT
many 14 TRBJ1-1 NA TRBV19 CASSFSDLNTEAFF TGTGCCAGTAGTTTCTCGGATTTGAACACTGAAGCTTTCTTT
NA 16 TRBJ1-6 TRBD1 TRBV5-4 CASSLAGTGGASPLHF TGTGCCAGCAGCTTGGCCGGGACAGGGGGCGCTTCACCCCTCCACTTT
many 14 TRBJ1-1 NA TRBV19 CATRYRTVNTEAFF TGTGCCACCCGATACAGGACGGTGAACACTGAAGCTTTCTTT
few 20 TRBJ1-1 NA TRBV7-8 CASSLPRGQSYFIMNTEAFF TGTGCCAGCAGCTTACCCCGGGGGCAGAGCTACTTTATAATGAACACTGAAGCTTTCTTT
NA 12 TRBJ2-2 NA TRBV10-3 CAITDDTGELFF TGTGCCATCACCGACGATACCGGGGAGCTGTTTTTT
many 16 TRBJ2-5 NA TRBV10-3 CAISGGARDSQETQYF TGTGCCATCAGTGGTGGGGCCAGAGACTCGCAAGAGACCCAGTACTTC
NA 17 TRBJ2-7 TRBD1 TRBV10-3 CAISASPGTGGNYEQYF TGTGCCATCAGTGCTTCTCCCGGGACAGGGGGCAACTACGAGCAGTACTTC
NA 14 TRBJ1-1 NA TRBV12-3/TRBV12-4 CASSLRGASSEAFF TGTGCCAGCAGTCTACGGGGGGCCTCTTCCGAAGCTTTCTTT
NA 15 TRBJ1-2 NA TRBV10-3 CASSEGRPELYGYTF TGTGCCAGCAGTGAAGGTCGGCCGGAGCTCTATGGCTACACCTTC
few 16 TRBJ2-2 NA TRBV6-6 CASSYRASANTGELFF TGTGCCAGCAGTTACCGAGCGAGCGCGAACACCGGGGAGCTGTTTTTT
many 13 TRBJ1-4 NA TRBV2 CATTRDIVEKLFF TGTGCCACGACGCGGGACATCGTAGAAAAACTGTTTTTT